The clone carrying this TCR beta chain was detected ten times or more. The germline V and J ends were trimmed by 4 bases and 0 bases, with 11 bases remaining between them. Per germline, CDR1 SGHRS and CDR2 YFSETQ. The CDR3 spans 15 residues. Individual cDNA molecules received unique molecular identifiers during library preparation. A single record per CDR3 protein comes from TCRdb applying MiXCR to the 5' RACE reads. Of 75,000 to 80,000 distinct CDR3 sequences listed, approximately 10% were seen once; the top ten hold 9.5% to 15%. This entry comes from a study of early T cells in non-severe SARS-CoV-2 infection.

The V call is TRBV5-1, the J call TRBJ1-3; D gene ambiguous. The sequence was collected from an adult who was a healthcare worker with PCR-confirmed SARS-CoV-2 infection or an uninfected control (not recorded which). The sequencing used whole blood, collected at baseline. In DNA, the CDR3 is TGCGCCAGCAGCCCCCTATGGAACTCTGGAAACACCATATATTTT. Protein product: CASSPLWNSGNTIYF.